The rows below give T cell receptor beta chains drawn from one sample of a study of Graves' ophthalmopathy and Graves' hyperthyroidism. TCRdb reanalysed the multiplex PCR reads using MiXCR and keeps one entry per CDR3 protein. The data show 500,000 to 600,000 distinct CDR3 sequences, with under 40% seen just once and about 4.2% held by the top ten. Sequences were obtained from peripheral blood or thyroid tissue (not recorded which). The origin of the receptors is an adult man with Graves' hyperthyroidism. CDR3s include the opening cysteine and the closing phenylalanine or tryptophan. The order of the fields is J gene, V gene, CDR3 length, D gene, CDR3 protein. The D gene is left open where the match is weak.

>TRBJ1-1|TRBV5-1|16|NA
CASSLDRAQFNTEAFF
>TRBJ2-3|TRBV20-1|10|NA
CSAELVGQYF
>TRBJ2-6|TRBV6-5|16|NA
CASSYSLTAGANVLTF
>TRBJ2-7|TRBV7-2|14|TRBD1
CASSPDRGLYEQYF
>TRBJ1-5|TRBV20-1|13|NA
CSARMLGVAYEHF
>TRBJ1-5|TRBV2|14|NA
CASSEAETNQPQHF
>TRBJ1-4|TRBV2|15|NA
CASSEALQANEKLFF
>TRBJ2-5|TRBV29-1|12|TRBD2
CSVGSGTETQYF
>TRBJ2-5|TRBV10-2|16|NA
CASSESSPQGLGTQYF
>TRBJ2-7|TRBV6-1|15|TRBD2
CASSPLADTSYEQYF
>TRBJ1-1|TRBV12-3/TRBV12-4|16|NA
CASSSSSLLMNTEAFF
>TRBJ1-1|TRBV20-1|15|TRBD1
CSARGGTGESWEAFF
>TRBJ2-7|TRBV29-1|14|NA
CSVEDGREGYEQYF
>TRBJ2-2|TRBV5-1|16|NA
CASVEGSREHTGELFF
>TRBJ1-2|TRBV29-1|11|NA
CSPGQTYGYTF
>TRBJ1-4|TRBV2|13|NA
CASRRGKNEKLFF
>TRBJ2-7|TRBV20-1|14|TRBD2
CSARDPAGPYEQYF
>TRBJ2-7|TRBV29-1|12|TRBD1
CSGGTGVNEQYF
>TRBJ2-6|TRBV14|18|NA
CASSHPTGRSSGANVLTF
>TRBJ2-3|TRBV29-1|15|TRBD2
CSVPGLAGGTDTQYF
>TRBJ2-3|TRBV2|18|TRBD1
CASGLGQALWGYTDTQYF
>TRBJ1-2|TRBV6-1|12|NA
CASNDRMHGYTF
>TRBJ2-2|TRBV2|15|TRBD1
CASSSDRANTGELFF
>TRBJ1-2|TRBV7-9|17|TRBD1
CASSYSGTGEDEYGYTF
>TRBJ2-7|TRBV29-1|13|NA
CSVELGSSYEQYF
>TRBJ2-7|TRBV10-3|14|TRBD1
CAITGTDARSEQYF
>TRBJ1-5|TRBV18|16|NA
CASSPLGGSSNQPQHF
>TRBJ2-5|TRBV25-1|17|NA
CACSVAGRGPVQETQYF